The 18 T cell receptor beta chains listed next were all sequenced from one sample in a study of cytomegalovirus exposure and HLA in healthy donors. PCR was performed using 60 Vbeta and 13 Jbeta primers. The protocol was immunoSEQ multiplex PCR, while the TCRdb copy is restricted to in-frame clones and leaves out a portion. Its clone listing holds about 150,000 clones. Sequenced: PBMCs. The receptors were sampled from a woman aged 45-60 years in good health and CMV-seronegative.

V usage is TRBV28 and J usage is TRBJ1-2, with TRBD1 identical over 10 bases. From germline, CDR1 is MDHEN and CDR2 SYDVKM. J lost 4 bases, V lost 6 bases, and 8 bases had no gene match. The CDR3 covers 15 residues. The CDR3 here is CASRPKTGGGYGYTF. CDR3 coding DNA: TGTGCCAGCAGACCAAAGACAGGGGGCGGCTATGGCTACACCTTC.

This rearrangement joins TRBV2 to TRBJ1-3, with a possible D match to TRBD1 (5 bases). V was clipped by 2 bases and J by 8 bases, with 10 bases between them. Germline V gene data show CDR1 as SNHLY and CDR2 as FYNNEI. This CDR3 has 13 amino acids. CDR3 protein: CASSEIRGHTIYF. The CDR3 DNA reads TGTGCCAGCAGTGAAATAAGGGGCCACACCATATATTTT.

The V call is TRBV13, the J call TRBJ2-7, with D tentatively TRBD1 (6 bases). The CDR3 consists of 15 residues. Trimming stripped 5 bases from V and 2 bases from J, with 16 bases between. In germline, CDR1 is PRHDT, CDR2 FYEKMQ (reference sequence). The CDR3 nucleotides are TGTGCCAGCAGCCCCAGGGACATGGCCCCCTACGAGCAGTACTTC. Amino acid sequence: CASSPRDMAPYEQYF.

A note on this clone: Its ends do not fully match the called genes, so a read error is possible. This chain connects TRBV25-1 to TRBJ2-7, with TRBD1 identical over 7 bases. The CDR3 spans 15 residues. The V gene's germline CDR1 is MGHDK and CDR2 SYGVNS. The CDR3 is CASSAPGGPLYGQYF. The DNA of the CDR3 is TGTGCCAGCAGTGCCCCAGGGGGTCCCCTCTACGGGCAGTACTTC.

To note about this clone: The junction and the germline gene differ at one end; a read error may be behind it. J is TRBJ2-7 and V is TRBV19; possible D gene TRBD2, 6 bases. Germline CDR1 reads LNHDA; CDR2 reads SQIVND (reference sequence). This CDR3 is 11 amino acids long. The DNA for the CDR3 is TGTGCCAGTAGTATAGACCGGGAGCTGTACTTC. It is translated as CASSIDRELYF.

V and J are TRBV28 and TRBJ1-2; 8 nucleotides match TRBD1. Germline loops: CDR1 MDHEN, CDR2 SYDVKM. This CDR3 has 17 amino acids. Trimming took 2 bases from V and 5 from J; bases not matched to a gene: 13. The CDR3 sequence is CASSLAPGGAGGYGYTF. The CDR3 coding sequence is TGTGCCAGCAGTTTAGCCCCAGGGGGCGCTGGGGGATATGGCTACACCTTC.

The chain uses TRBV5-4 and TRBJ2-2; the D gene is possibly TRBD2 (6 bases). Germline-derived CDR1 and CDR2 are SGHNT and YYREEE (reference sequence). This CDR3 is 18 amino acids long. Between the trimmed V and J ends, which lost 4 bases and 1 base, there was a span of 20 bases. DNA of the CDR3: TGTGCCAGCAGCCGGAAGACTAGTCCTACAGTGAACACCGGGGAGCTGTTTTTT. Translation gives CASSRKTSPTVNTGELFF.

The chain links TRBV27 to TRBJ2-3; 13 bases fit TRBD2. V shed 10 bases and J 4 bases; nucleotides not matched to a gene: 11. CDR1 is MNHEY and CDR2 is SMNVEV in the germline V gene (reference sequence). The CDR3 loop spans 16 amino acids. The CDR3 DNA follows: TGTGCCACTCCCCTTGGGACTAGCGGGATAGCAGATACGCAGTATTTT. Translation gives CATPLGTSGIADTQYF.

V is TRBV19 and J is TRBJ2-7; no firm D call. V lost 5 bases and J lost 2, with 13 bases in between. The CDR3 extends over 14 amino acids. The germline V gene has CDR1 LNHDA and CDR2 SQIVND (reference sequence). The CDR3 reads CASSVVVQTYEQYF. CDR3 DNA: TGTGCCAGTAGTGTTGTGGTACAAACCTACGAGCAGTACTTC.

The chain combines TRBV28 with TRBJ1-5; 7 positions agree with TRBD1. V was clipped by 2 bases and J by 0 bases; unmatched bases: 7. This CDR3 has 17 residues. Germline V gene data show CDR1 as MDHEN and CDR2 as SYDVKM. CDR3 DNA: TGTGCCAGCAGTTTAAACAGGGGAGATCATAGCAATCAGCCCCAGCATTTT. Translating it yields CASSLNRGDHSNQPQHF.

The chain carries TRBV6-5 and TRBJ1-2; 9 bases are shared with TRBD1. The ends lost 6 bases at V and 1 base at J; junction bases unmatched: 6. This CDR3 spans 15 amino acids. Germline CDR1 MNHEY, CDR2 SVGAGI. The CDR3 loop reads CASRAGTGFNYGYTF. CDR3 DNA sequence: TGTGCCAGCAGGGCCGGGACAGGGTTTAACTATGGCTACACCTTC.

The V and J genes are TRBV29-1 and TRBJ2-3, with TRBD1 as a possible D gene (6 bases). This CDR3 region has 14 residues. V was pared by 5 bases and J by 0 bases, with 12 bases between. Germline loops: CDR1 SQVTM, CDR2 ANQGSEA. The CDR3 here is CSVRRQVSTDTQYF. The DNA of the CDR3 is TGCAGCGTTCGACGACAGGTCAGCACAGATACGCAGTATTTT.

This rearrangement joins TRBV15 to TRBJ2-5; 9 nucleotides line up with TRBD2. Germline V gives CDR1 LNHNV, CDR2 YYDKDF (reference sequence). The CDR3 totals 15 residues. The trim removed 8 bases at V and 1 base at J, leaving 8 bases unmatched. The CDR3 DNA sequence: TGTGCCACCTCAAACCCTAGCGGGACCCAAGAGACCCAGTACTTC. Its translation: CATSNPSGTQETQYF.

The genes are TRBV19 and TRBJ1-1; D call uncertain. The germline CDR1 and CDR2 sequences are LNHDA and SQIVND (reference sequence). Trimming stripped 5 bases from V and 4 bases from J, with 14 bases between. This CDR3 is 14 amino acids long. CDR3 sequence (DNA): TGTGCCAGTAGTTCCAACTCTGGTGGCACTGAAGCTTTCTTT. Amino acids: CASSSNSGGTEAFF.

This sequence joins TRBV11-3 and TRBJ2-1; TRBD2 is a possible D gene (5 bases). The germline V gene has CDR1 SGHNT and CDR2 YENEEA. V was shortened by 5 bases and J by 5 bases, with 16 bases between the two germline ends. This CDR3 has 15 residues. The CDR3 loop reads CASSPPGGRDNEQFF. The CDR3 region has the DNA TGTGCCAGCAGCCCCCCCGGAGGCAGAGACAATGAGCAGTTCTTC.

The V and J genes are TRBV7-2 and TRBJ2-3; D is possibly TRBD1 (5 bases). Germline CDR1 is SGHTA and CDR2 is FQGNSA. The CDR3 runs to 12 residues. Trimming stripped 3 bases from V and 11 bases from J, with 12 bases between. The chain's CDR3 is CASSLPGSWQYF. Written as DNA, the CDR3 is TGTGCCAGCAGCTTGCCAGGGTCTTGGCAGTATTTT.

CDR3 residues: CASSGRSGQQETQYF. The CDR3 DNA reads TGTGCCAGCAGCGGCCGTTCCGGACAGCAGGAGACCCAGTACTTC. The rearrangement links TRBV7-2 to TRBJ2-5; a weak D match, TRBD1 (6 bases). V was trimmed by 5 bases and J by 5 bases, leaving 18 bases between them. Germline CDR1 reads SGHTA; CDR2 reads FQGNSA. The length of the CDR3 is 15 residues.

Concerning this clone itself: One end of the junction fails to match germline, which may point to a read error. This chain joins TRBV18 and TRBJ2-7; 10 nucleotides agree with TRBD2. From germline, CDR1 is KGHSH and CDR2 LQKENI. CDR3 length: 14 amino acids. The CDR3 region is CASSPPLAGADRCF. CDR3 sequence (DNA): TGTGCCAGCTCACCCCCCCTAGCGGGGGCCGACCGCTGCTTC.